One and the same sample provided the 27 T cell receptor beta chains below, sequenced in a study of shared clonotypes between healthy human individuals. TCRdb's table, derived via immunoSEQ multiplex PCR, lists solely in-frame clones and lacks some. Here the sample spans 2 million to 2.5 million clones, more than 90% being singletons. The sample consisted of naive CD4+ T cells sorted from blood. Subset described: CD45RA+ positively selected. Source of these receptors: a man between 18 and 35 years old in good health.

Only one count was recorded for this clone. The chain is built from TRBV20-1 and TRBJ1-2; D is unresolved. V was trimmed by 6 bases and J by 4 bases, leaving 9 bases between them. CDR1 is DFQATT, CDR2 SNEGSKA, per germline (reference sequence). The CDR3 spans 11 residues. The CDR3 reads CSAKAGYGYTF. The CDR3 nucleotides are TGCAGTGCAAAAGCCGGCTATGGCTACACCTTC.

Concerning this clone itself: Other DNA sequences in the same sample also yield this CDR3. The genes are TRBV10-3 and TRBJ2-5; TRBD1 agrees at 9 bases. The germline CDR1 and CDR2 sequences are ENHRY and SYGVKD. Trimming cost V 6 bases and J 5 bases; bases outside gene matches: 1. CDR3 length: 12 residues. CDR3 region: CAIRGTGETQYF. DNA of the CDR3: TGTGCCATCAGGGGGACAGGGGAGACCCAGTACTTC.

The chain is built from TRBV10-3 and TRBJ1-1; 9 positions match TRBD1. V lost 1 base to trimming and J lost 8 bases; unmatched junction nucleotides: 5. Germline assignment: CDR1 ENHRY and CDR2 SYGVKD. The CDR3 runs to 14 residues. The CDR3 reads CAISEFTGGAEAFF. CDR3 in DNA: TGTGCCATCAGTGAGTTTACAGGGGGCGCGGAAGCTTTCTTT.

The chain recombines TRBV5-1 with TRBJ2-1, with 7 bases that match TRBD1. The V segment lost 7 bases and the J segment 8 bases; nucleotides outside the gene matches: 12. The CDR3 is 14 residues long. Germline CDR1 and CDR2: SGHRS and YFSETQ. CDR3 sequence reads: CASRAGSQGDEQFF. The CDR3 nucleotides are TGCGCCAGCCGAGCAGGGTCCCAGGGGGATGAGCAGTTCTTC. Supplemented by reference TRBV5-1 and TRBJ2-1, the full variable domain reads KAGVTQTPRYLIKTRGQQVTLSCSPISGHRSVSWYQQTPGQGLQFLFEYFSETQRNKGNFPGRFSGRQFSNSRSEMNVSTLELGDSALYLCASRAGSQGDEQFFGPGTRLTVL.

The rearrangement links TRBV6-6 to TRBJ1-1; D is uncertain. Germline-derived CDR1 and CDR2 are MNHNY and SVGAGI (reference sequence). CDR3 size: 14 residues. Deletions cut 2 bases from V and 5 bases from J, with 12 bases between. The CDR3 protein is CASSYDTGSTEAFF. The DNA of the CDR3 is TGTGCCAGCAGTTACGATACGGGAAGTACTGAAGCTTTCTTT.

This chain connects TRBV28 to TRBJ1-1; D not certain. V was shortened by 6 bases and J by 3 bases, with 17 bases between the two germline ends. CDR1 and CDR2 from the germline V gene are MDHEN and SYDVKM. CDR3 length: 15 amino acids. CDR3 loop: CASSPGGLWDTEAFF. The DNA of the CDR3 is TGTGCCAGCAGCCCTGGAGGGTTATGGGACACTGAAGCTTTCTTT.

In DNA, the CDR3 is TGTGCCAGCAGCTTGGGTCCCTTAGGACTACGTGACAATGAGCAGTTCTTC. This codes for CASSLGPLGLRDNEQFF. The rearrangement uses TRBV5-4 and TRBJ2-1, with a possible D match to TRBD2 (6 bases). CDR3 length: 17 residues. Germline CDR1 SGHNT, CDR2 YYREEE (reference sequence). The V gene lost 0 bases and the J gene lost 5 bases, with 18 bases spanning the gap.

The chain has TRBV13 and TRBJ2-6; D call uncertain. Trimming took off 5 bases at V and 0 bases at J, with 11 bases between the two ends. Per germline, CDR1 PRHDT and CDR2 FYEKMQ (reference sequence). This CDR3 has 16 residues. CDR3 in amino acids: CASSQYRRSGANVLTF. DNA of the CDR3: TGTGCCAGCAGCCAGTATAGGCGCTCTGGGGCCAACGTCCTGACTTTC. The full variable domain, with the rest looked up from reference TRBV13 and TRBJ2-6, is AAGVIQSPRHLIKEKRETATLKCYPIPRHDTVYWYQQGPGQDPQFLISFYEKMQSDKGSIPDRFSAQQFSDYHSELNMSSLELGDSALYFCASSQYRRSGANVLTFGAGSRLTVL.

CDR3 nucleotides: TGTGCCAGCTCACCGCTTGATGTCACAGATACGCAGTATTTT. This encodes CASSPLDVTDTQYF. The rearrangement links TRBV18 to TRBJ2-3, with D uncertain. Germline V CDR1 and CDR2: KGHSH, LQKENI. The length of the CDR3 is 14 residues. Trimming pared 3 bases from V and 2 bases from J, leaving 9 bases between.

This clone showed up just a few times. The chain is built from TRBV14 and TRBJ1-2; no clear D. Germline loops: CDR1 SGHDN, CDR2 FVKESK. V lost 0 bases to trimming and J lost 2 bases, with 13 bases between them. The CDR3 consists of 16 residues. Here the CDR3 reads CASSQDLGSQNYGYTF. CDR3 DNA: TGTGCCAGCAGCCAAGATTTGGGCAGCCAGAACTATGGCTACACCTTC.

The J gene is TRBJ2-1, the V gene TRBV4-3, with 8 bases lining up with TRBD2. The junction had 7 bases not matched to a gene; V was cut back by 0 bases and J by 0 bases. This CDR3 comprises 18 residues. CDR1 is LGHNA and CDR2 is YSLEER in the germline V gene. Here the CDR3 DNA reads TGCGCCAGCAGCCAAGATTTTAGCGGGGCTAGCTCCTACAATGAGCAGTTCTTC. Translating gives CASSQDFSGASSYNEQFF.

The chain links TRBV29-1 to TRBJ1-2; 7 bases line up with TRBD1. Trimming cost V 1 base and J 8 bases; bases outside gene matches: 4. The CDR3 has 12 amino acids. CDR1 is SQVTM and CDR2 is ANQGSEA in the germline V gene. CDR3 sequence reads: CSVEGQGKGYTF. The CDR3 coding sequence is TGCAGCGTTGAAGGACAGGGTAAAGGCTACACCTTC.

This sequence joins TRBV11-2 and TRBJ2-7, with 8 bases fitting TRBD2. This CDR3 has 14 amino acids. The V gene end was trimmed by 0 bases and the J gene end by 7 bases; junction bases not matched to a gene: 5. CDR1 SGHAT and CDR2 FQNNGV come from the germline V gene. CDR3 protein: CASSLDGTRWEQYF. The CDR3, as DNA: TGTGCCAGCAGCTTAGACGGGACTAGGTGGGAGCAGTACTTC.

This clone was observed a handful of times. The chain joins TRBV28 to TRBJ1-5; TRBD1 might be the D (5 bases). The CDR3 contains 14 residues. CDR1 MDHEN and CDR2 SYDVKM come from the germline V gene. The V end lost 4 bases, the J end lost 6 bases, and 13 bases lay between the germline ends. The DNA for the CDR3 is TGTGCCAGCAGTTCGGCCCCGAGGGGTCAGCCCCAGCATTTT. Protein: CASSSAPRGQPQHF.

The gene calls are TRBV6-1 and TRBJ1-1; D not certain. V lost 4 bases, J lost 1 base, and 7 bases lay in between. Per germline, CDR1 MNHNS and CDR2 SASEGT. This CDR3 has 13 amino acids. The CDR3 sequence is CASSAKWNTEAFF. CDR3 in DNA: TGTGCCAGCAGTGCTAAATGGAACACTGAAGCTTTCTTT.

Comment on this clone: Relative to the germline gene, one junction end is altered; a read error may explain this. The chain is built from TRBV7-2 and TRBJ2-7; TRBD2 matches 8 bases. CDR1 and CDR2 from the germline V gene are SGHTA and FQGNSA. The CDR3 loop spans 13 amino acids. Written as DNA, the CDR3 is TGTGCCAGCAGCATAGCGGGGAGTGTCGAGCAGTACTTC. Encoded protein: CASSIAGSVEQYF.

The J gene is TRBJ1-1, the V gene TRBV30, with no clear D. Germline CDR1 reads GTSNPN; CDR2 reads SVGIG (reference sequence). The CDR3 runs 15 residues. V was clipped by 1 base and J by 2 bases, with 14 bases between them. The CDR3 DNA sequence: TGTGCCTGGAGTGGACTCTCGACAAGAAACACTGAAGCTTTCTTT. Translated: CAWSGLSTRNTEAFF.

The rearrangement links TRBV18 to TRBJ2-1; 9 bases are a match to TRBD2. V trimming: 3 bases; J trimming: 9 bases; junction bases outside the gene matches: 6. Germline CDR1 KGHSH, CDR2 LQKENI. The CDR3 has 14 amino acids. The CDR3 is CASSPASGIGEQFF. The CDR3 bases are TGTGCCAGCTCACCGGCTAGCGGGATTGGTGAGCAGTTCTTC.

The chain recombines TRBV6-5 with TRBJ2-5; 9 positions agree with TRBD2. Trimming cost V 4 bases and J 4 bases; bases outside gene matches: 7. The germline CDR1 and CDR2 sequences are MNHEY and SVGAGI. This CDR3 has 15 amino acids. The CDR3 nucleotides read TGTGCCAGCAGTTCATTAGCGGGAGCAGGAGAGACCCAGTACTTC. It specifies CASSSLAGAGETQYF.

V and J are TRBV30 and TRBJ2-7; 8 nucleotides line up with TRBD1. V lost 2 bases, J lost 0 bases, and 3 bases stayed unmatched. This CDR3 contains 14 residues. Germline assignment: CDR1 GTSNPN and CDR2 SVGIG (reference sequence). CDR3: CAWSQGASSYEQYF. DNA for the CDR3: TGTGCCTGGAGTCAGGGGGCGAGCTCCTACGAGCAGTACTTC.

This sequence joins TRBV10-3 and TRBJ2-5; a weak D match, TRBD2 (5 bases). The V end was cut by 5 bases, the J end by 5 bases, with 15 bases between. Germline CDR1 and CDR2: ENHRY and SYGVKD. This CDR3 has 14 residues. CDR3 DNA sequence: TGTGCCATCAGTTCCCTTGAGGGCCGGGAGACCCAGTACTTC. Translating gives CAISSLEGRETQYF.

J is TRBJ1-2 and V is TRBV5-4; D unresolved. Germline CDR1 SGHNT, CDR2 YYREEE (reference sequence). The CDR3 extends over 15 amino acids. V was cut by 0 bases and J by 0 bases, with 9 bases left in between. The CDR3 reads CASSLDSFPNYGYTF. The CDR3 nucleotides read TGTGCCAGCAGCTTGGACAGTTTTCCTAACTATGGCTACACCTTC.

DNA for the CDR3: TGTGCCAGCAGTTTATCGGCTAGCGGGGGCAGATACTACGAGCAGTACTTC. This translates into CASSLSASGGRYYEQYF. V is TRBV27 and J is TRBJ2-7; 10 nucleotides align to TRBD2. This CDR3 region has 17 residues. Unmatched junction bases numbered 8, after V lost 0 bases and J lost 3 bases. CDR1 and CDR2 (germline): MNHEY, SMNVEV (reference sequence).

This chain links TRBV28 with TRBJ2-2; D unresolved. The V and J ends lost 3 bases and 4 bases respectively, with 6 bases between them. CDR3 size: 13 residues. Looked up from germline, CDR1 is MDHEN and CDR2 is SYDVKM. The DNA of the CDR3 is TGTGCCAGCAGTTTGGGGATCACCGGGGAGCTGTTTTTT. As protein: CASSLGITGELFF.

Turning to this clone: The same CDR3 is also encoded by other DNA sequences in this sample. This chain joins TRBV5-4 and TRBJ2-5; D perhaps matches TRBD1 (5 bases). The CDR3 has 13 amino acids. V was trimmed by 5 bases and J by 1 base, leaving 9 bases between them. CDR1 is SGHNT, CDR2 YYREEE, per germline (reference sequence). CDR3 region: CASRGGAQETQYF. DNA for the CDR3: TGTGCCAGCAGGGGTGGGGCCCAAGAGACCCAGTACTTC.

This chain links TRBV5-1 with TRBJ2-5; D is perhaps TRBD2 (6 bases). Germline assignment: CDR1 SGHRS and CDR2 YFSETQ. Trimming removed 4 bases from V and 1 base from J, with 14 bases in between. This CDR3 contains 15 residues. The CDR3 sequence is CASSGGFPLQETQYF. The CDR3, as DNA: TGCGCCAGCAGCGGGGGGTTCCCCCTCCAAGAGACCCAGTACTTC.

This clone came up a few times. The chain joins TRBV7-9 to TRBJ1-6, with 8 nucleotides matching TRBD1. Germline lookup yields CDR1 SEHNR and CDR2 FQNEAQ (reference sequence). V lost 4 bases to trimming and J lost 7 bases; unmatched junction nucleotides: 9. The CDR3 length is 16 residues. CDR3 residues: CASSSAGGRVNSPLHF. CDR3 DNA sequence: TGTGCCAGCAGCTCTGCAGGGGGCCGGGTGAATTCACCCCTCCACTTT. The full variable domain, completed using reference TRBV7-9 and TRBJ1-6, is DTGVSQNPRHKITKRGQNVTFRCDPISEHNRLYWYRQTLGQGPEFLTYFQNEAQLEKSRLLSDRFSAERPKGSFSTLEIQRTEQGDSAMYLCASSSAGGRVNSPLHFGNGTRLTVT.